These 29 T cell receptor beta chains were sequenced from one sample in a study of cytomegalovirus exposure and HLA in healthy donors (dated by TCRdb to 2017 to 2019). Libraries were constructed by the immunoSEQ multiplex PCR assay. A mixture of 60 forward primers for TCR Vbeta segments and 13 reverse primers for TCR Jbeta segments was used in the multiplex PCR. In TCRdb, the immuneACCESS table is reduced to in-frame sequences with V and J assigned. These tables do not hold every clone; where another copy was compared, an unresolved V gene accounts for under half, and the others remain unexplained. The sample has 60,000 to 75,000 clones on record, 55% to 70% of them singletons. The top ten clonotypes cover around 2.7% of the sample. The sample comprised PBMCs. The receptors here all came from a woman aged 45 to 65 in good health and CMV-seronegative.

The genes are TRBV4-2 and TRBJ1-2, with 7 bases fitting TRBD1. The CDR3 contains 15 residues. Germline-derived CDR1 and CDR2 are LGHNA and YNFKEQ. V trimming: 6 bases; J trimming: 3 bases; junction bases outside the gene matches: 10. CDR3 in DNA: TGTGCCAGCAGGCGCGATACAGGGACAGACTATGGCTACACCTTC. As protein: CASRRDTGTDYGYTF.

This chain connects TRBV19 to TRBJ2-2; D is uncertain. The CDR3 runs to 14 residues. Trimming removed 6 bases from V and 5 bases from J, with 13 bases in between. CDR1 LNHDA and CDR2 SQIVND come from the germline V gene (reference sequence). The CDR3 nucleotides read TGTGCCAGTAGCCAGACCAGACTGACCGGGGAGCTGTTTTTT. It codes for CASSQTRLTGELFF.

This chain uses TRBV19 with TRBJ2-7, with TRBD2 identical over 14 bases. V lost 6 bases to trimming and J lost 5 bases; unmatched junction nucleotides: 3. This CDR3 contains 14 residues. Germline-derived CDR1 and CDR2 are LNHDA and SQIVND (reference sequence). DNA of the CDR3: TGTGCCAGTAGAGGACTAGCGGGAGGCCACGAGCAGTACTTC. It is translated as CASRGLAGGHEQYF.

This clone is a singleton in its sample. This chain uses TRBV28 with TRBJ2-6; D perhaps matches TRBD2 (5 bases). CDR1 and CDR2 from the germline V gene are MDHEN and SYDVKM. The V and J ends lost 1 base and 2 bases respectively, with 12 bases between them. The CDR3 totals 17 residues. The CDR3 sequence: CASSLSGYLAGANVLTF. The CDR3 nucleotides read TGTGCCAGCAGTTTATCGGGATACCTTGCTGGGGCCAACGTCCTGACTTTC. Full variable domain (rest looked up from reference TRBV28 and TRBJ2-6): DVKVTQSSRYLVKRTGEKVFLECVQDMDHENMFWYRQDPGLGLRLIYFSYDVKMKEKGDIPEGYSVSREKKERFSLILESASTNQTSMYLCASSLSGYLAGANVLTFGAGSRLTVL.

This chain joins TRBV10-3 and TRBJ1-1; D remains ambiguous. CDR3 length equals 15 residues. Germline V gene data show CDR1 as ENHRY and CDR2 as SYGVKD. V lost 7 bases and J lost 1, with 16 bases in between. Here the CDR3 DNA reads TGTGCCATCACCCCTACCGGGGAAACGAACACTGAAGCTTTCTTT. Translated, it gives CAITPTGETNTEAFF.

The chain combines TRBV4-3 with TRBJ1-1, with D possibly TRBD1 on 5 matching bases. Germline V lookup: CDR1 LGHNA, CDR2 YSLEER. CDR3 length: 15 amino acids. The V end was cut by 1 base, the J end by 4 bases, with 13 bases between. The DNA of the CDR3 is TGCGCCAGCAGCCAAGTTCTACAGGTTAGCACTGAAGCTTTCTTT. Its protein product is CASSQVLQVSTEAFF.

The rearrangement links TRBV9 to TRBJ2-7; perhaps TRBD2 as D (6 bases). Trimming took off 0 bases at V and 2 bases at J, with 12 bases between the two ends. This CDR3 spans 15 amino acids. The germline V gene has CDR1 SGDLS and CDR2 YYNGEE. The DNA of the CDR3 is TGTGCCAGCAGCGTAGGAGGAGGGCCGGCCTACGAGCAGTACTTC. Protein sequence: CASSVGGGPAYEQYF.

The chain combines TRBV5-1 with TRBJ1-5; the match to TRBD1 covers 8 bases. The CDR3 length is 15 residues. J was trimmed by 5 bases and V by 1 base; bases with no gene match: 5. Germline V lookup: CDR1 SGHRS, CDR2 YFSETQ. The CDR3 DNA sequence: TGCGCCAGCAGCTTGAGGACAGGGTCATATCAGCCCCAGCATTTT. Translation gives CASSLRTGSYQPQHF.

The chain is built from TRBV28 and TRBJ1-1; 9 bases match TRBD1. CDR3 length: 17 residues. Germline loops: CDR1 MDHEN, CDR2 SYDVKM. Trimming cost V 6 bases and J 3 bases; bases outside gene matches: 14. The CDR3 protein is CASSPGTGWVLDTEAFF. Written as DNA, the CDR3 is TGTGCCAGCAGCCCCGGGACAGGGTGGGTATTGGACACTGAAGCTTTCTTT.

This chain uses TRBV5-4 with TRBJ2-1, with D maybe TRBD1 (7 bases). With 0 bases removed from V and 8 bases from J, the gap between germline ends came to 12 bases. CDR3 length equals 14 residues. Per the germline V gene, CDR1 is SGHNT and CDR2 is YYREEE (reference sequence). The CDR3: CASSLEDRRDEQFF. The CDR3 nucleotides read TGTGCCAGCAGCTTGGAGGACAGGAGGGATGAGCAGTTCTTC.

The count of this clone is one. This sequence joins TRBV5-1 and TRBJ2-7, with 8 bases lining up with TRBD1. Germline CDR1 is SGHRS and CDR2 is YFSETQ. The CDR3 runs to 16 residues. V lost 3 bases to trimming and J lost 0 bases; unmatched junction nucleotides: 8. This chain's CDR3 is CASSWNRDRSSYEQYF. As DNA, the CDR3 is TGCGCCAGCAGCTGGAACCGGGACAGGAGCTCCTACGAGCAGTACTTC.

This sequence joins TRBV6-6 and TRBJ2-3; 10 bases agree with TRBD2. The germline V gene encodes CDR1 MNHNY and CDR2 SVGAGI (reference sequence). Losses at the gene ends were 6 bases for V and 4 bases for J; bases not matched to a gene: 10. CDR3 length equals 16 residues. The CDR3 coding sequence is TGTGCCAGCAGCCAAATTAGCGGGGGGCTCGCAGATACGCAGTATTTT. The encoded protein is CASSQISGGLADTQYF.

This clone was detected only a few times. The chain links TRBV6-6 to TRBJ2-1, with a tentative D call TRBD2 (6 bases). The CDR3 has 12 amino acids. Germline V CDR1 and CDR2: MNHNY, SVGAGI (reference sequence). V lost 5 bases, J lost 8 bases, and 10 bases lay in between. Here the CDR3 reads CASSKLAYEQFF. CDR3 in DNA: TGTGCCAGCAGTAAACTAGCATATGAGCAGTTCTTC.

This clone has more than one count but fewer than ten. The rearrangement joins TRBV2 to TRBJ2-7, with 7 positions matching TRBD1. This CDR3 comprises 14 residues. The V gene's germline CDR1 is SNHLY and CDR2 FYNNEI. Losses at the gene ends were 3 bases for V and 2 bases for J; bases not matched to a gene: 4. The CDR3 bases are TGTGCCAGCAGTGAGCAGGGGGTGGCCTACGAGCAGTACTTC. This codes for CASSEQGVAYEQYF.

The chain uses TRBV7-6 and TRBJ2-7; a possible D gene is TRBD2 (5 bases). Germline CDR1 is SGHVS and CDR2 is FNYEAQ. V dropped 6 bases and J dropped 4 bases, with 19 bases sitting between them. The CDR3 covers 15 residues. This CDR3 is CASRQRTGEEYEQYF. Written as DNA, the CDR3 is TGTGCCAGCAGGCAACGGACTGGAGAGGAATACGAGCAGTACTTC. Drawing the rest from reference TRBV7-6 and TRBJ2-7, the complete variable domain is GAGVSQSPRYKVTKRGQDVALRCDPISGHVSLYWYRQALGQGPEFLTYFNYEAQQDKSGLPNDRFSAERPEGSISTLTIQRTEQRDSAMYRCASRQRTGEEYEQYFGPGTRLTVT.

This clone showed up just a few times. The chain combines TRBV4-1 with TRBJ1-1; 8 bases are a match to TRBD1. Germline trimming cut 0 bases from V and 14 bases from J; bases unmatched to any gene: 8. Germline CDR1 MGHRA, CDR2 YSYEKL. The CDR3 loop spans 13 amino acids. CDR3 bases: TGCGCCAGCAGCCAAGATCTGGACAGGGAGCCCTTCTTT. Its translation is CASSQDLDREPFF.

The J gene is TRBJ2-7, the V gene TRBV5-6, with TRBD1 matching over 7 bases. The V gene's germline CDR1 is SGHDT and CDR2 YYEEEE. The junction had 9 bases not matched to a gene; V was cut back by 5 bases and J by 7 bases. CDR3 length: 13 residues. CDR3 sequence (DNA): TGTGCCAGCAGTCTGAAGGGGGCGTGGGAGCAGTACTTC. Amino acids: CASSLKGAWEQYF.

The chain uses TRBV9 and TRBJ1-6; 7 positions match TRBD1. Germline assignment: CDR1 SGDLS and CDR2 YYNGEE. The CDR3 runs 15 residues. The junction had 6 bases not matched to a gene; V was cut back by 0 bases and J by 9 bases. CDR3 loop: CASSVEGDRRSPLHF. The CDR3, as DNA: TGTGCCAGCAGCGTAGAAGGGGACAGACGTTCACCCCTCCACTTT.

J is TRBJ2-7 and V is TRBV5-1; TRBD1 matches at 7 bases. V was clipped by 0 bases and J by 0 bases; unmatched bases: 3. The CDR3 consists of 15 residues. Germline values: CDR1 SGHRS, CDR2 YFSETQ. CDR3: CASSLGTGSSYEQYF. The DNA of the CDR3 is TGCGCCAGCAGCTTGGGGACAGGATCCTCCTACGAGCAGTACTTC.

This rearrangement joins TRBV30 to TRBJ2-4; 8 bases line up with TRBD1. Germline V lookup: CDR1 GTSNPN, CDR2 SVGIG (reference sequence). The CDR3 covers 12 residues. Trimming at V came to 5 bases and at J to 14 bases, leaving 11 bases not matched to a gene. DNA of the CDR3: TGTGCCTGGTCGCTCACCGGGACAGGAGAGTACTTC. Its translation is CAWSLTGTGEYF.

This CDR3 is CAIRDRFLGKETQYF. The CDR3 DNA reads TGTGCCATCAGAGACAGGTTTTTGGGTAAAGAGACCCAGTACTTC. The chain employs TRBV10-3 and TRBJ2-5, with a weak D call TRBD1 (6 bases). CDR1 and CDR2 from the germline V gene are ENHRY and SYGVKD. The length of the CDR3 is 15 residues. Between the trimmed V and J ends, which lost 6 bases and 3 bases, there was a span of 17 bases.

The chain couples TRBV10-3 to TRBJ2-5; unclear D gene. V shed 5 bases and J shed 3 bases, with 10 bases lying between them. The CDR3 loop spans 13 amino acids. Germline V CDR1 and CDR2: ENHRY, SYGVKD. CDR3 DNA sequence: TGTGCCATCAGTACGGTTAATAAAGAGACCCAGTACTTC. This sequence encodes CAISTVNKETQYF.

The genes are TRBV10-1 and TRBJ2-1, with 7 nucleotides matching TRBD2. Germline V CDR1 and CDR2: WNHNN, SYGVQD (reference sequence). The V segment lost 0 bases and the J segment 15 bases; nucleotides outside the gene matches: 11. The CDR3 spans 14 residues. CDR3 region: CASSESMLGTKSFF. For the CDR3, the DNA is TGCGCCAGCAGTGAGTCGATGTTGGGGACTAAATCGTTCTTC.

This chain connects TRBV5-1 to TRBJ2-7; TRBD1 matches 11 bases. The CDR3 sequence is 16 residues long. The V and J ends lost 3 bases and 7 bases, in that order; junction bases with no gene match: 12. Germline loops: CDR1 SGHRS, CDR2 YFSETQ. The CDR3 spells CASSSLGQGAGVEQYF. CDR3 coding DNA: TGCGCCAGCAGCTCCCTCGGACAGGGGGCTGGCGTGGAGCAGTACTTC.

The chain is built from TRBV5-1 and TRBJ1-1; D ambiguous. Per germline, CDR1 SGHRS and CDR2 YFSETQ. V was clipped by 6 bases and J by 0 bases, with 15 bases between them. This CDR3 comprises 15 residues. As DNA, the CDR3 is TGCGCCAGCACCCAACTCGATACGGTGAACACTGAAGCTTTCTTT. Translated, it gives CASTQLDTVNTEAFF. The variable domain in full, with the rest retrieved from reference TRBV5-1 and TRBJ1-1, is KAGVTQTPRYLIKTRGQQVTLSCSPISGHRSVSWYQQTPGQGLQFLFEYFSETQRNKGNFPGRFSGRQFSNSRSEMNVSTLELGDSALYLCASTQLDTVNTEAFFGQGTRLTVV.

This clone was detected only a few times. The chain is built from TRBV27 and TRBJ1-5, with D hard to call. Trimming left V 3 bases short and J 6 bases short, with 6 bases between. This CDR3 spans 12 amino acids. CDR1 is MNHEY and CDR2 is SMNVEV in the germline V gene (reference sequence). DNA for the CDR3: TGTGCCAGCAGTTTTCGGGGTCAGCCCCAGCATTTT. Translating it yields CASSFRGQPQHF.

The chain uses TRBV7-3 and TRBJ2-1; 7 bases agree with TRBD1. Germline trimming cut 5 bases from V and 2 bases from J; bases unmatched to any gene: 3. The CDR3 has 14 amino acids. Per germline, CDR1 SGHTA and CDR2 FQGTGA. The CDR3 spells CASSRQGTYNEQFF. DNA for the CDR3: TGTGCCAGCAGCCGACAGGGAACCTACAATGAGCAGTTCTTC.

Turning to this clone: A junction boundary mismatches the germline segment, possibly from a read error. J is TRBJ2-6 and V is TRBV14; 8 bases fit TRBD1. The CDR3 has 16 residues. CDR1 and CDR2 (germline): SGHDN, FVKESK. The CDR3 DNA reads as TGTGCCAGCAGTCGACAGGGGATCGCTGGGGCCAACATCCTGACTTTC. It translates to CASSRQGIAGANILTF.

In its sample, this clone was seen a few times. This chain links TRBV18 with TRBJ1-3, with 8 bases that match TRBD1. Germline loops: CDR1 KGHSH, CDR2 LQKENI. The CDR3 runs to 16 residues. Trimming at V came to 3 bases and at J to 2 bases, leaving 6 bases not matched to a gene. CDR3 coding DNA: TGTGCCAGCTCACCTCAGGGGGCAACGGCTGGAAACACCATATATTTT. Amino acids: CASSPQGATAGNTIYF.